This T cell receptor beta chain was sequenced for a study of T-cell reconstitution after alpha-beta-depleted transplantation in children. Broader study findings: Reports say that about two months after transplant, the alpha-beta T cells came out of several hundred graft clones that had expanded. Among T cells one year after transplant, newly produced cells accounted for most counts and diversity. Certain patients had high TCRbeta diversity at day 60, and it came from recipient T cells and thymic progenitors that survived.

The germline V gene encodes CDR1 ENHRY and CDR2 SYGVKD. The CDR3 contains 13 residues. V lost 10 bases and J lost 3, with 16 bases in between. The table lists this clonotype with many counts. The antigen is not known. Preparation of the TCRbeta library was carried out with unique molecular identifiers. One entry per CDR3 protein, called by TCRdb with MiXCR from the PCR reads. In the table there are some 150,000 distinct CDR3 sequences, more than 8% of which are singletons. The sequences come from PBMCs, mostly from graft donor cells, collected 180 days after TCRalphabeta/CD19-depleted stem cell transplant. This sequence joins TRBV10-3 and TRBJ2-7; D is perhaps TRBD1 (6 bases). This clonotype was sampled from a female patient between 2 and 10 years old who had a stem cell transplant for congenital amegakaryocytic thrombocytopenia, so the T cells may come from the graft donor. The CDR3 protein is CATGRQVVYEQYF. CDR3 nucleotides: TGTGCCACCGGAAGACAGGTGGTCTACGAGCAGTACTTC.